This T cell receptor beta chain was profiled in a study of cytomegalovirus exposure and HLA in healthy donors. This CDR3 has 14 amino acids. In germline, CDR1 is SEHNR, CDR2 FQNEAQ (reference sequence). Healthy people donating bone marrow made up the donors. Study-level points and caveats: Later analysis associated a missense DCLRE1C variant with TCR beta V- and J-gene trimming. With high specificity and sensitivity, the classifier reportedly diagnosed cytomegalovirus status. Across donors, presence/absence analyses took sequencing depth to be roughly uniform.

The PCR contained 60 Vbeta and 13 Jbeta primers. Measured with immunoSEQ multiplex PCR; TCRdb has only the in-frame clones, and not every one. The repertoire holds over 150,000 clones, with 85% as singletons. Turning to this clone: Its antigen is undetermined. One junction end does not reproduce the germline sequence, and a read error may be involved.

The TCR was taken from a boy aged 2 to 9 in good health and CMV-seronegative. The J gene is TRBJ2-1, the V gene TRBV7-9; a weak D match, TRBD1 (6 bases). Material: PBMCs. The CDR3 loop is CSSSLAGEHNEQFF. DNA for the CDR3: TGTTCCAGCAGTTTAGCAGGGGAACACAATGAGCAGTTCTTC.